Listed below are T cell receptor beta chains from one sample, sequenced in a study of T cells in Graves' hyperthyroidism and ophthalmopathy. TCRdb re-called the multiplex PCR reads through MiXCR, storing one row per CDR3 protein. The sample records more than 550,000 distinct CDR3 sequences, 18% being singletons. Source material: blood. The receptors shown here come from a woman between 50 and 59 years old with Graves' hyperthyroidism that later progressed to Graves' ophthalmopathy. CDR3s include the opening cysteine and the closing phenylalanine or tryptophan. The D gene is left open where the match is weak. Rows may omit the clone size; those that give it use once, few, many or a size class.

v_call	d_call	clone_size	j_call	cdr3_nt	cdr3_aa
TRBV18	NA	many	TRBJ1-1	TGTGCCAGCTCACCCGAAACCGGTATGAACACTGAAGCTTTCTTT	CASSPETGMNTEAFF
TRBV7-6	NA	NA	TRBJ2-5	TGTGCCAGCAGCTTCTCGAGTAGGGTAGCCCAAGAGACCCAGTACTTC	CASSFSSRVAQETQYF
TRBV20-1	NA	NA	TRBJ1-4	TGCAGTGCTCCCCGTTTGGGGGGACGAGAAAAACTGTTTTTT	CSAPRLGGREKLFF
TRBV2	TRBD2	few	TRBJ2-3	TGTGCCAGCAAGACTAGAGCTAGCGGGAGGACAGATACGCAGTATTTT	CASKTRASGRTDTQYF
TRBV10-3	TRBD1	NA	TRBJ2-7	TGTGCCATCAGTGAGACAGTGACAGGGACCTACGAGCAGTACTTC	CAISETVTGTYEQYF
TRBV7-8	NA	many	TRBJ2-3	TGTGCCAGCAGCCCAATGGGCCTAGCGCTCGCAGATACGCAGTATTTT	CASSPMGLALADTQYF
TRBV7-2	NA	many	TRBJ2-7	TGTGCCAGCAGCTTAATCGGGGGATACGAGCAGTACTTC	CASSLIGGYEQYF
TRBV3-1	NA	few	TRBJ1-2	TGTGCCAGCAGCCCCCTCAGACGGAATGGCTACACCTTC	CASSPLRRNGYTF
TRBV5-1	NA	many	TRBJ2-3	TGCGCCAGCAGCAACGCTGGCGATACGCAGTATTTT	CASSNAGDTQYF
TRBV10-3	NA	NA	TRBJ1-2	TGTGCCATCAGTGCCACCGACTATGGCTACACCTTC	CAISATDYGYTF
TRBV30	TRBD2	NA	TRBJ2-3	TGTGCCTGGAATATCCCCATTAGCGGGGGGTTCACAGATACGCAGTATTTT	CAWNIPISGGFTDTQYF
TRBV6-1	NA	few	TRBJ2-7	TGTGCCAGCAGTGACCTCACGACTAGAGACGAGCAGTACTTC	CASSDLTTRDEQYF
TRBV7-2	NA	many	TRBJ1-2	TGTGCCAGCACCCACTGGGAGGGAAGCTATGGCTACACCTTC	CASTHWEGSYGYTF
TRBV7-2	NA	many	TRBJ2-1	TGTGCCAGCAGCTTAGGGGGGGTCCCCTCCTACAATGAGCAGTTCTTC	CASSLGGVPSYNEQFF
TRBV6-1	TRBD1	many	TRBJ2-1	TGTGCCAGCAGATCCCCGGGACAGACCTACAATGAGCAGTTCTTC	CASRSPGQTYNEQFF
TRBV9	NA	few	TRBJ1-1	TGTGCCAGCAGCGTAGCGGGGGGCTACACTGAAGCTTTCTTT	CASSVAGGYTEAFF
TRBV3-1	TRBD1	many	TRBJ1-5	TGTGCCAGCAGCCAAGACCACAGGGGGAAAAATCAGCCCCAGCATTTT	CASSQDHRGKNQPQHF
TRBV3-1	TRBD1	many	TRBJ1-6	TGTGCCAGCAGCCAACTGAGACAGGGAGTTTCACCCCTCCACTTT	CASSQLRQGVSPLHF
TRBV20-1	NA	few	TRBJ1-5	TGCAGTGCTAGTACAGGGTTAATCAATCAGCCCCAGCATTTT	CSASTGLINQPQHF
TRBV5-1	NA	many	TRBJ1-1	TGCGCCAGCAGCTTGGATAAGGGAGGGATGAACACTGAAGCTTTCTTT	CASSLDKGGMNTEAFF
TRBV20-1	NA	NA	TRBJ2-3	TGCAGTGTCCTCGACAGCACAGATACGCAGTATTTT	CSVLDSTDTQYF
TRBV7-8	NA	many	TRBJ2-5	TGTGCCAGCAGCTTAGCGCGCACCAAAGAGACCCAGTACTTC	CASSLARTKETQYF
TRBV20-1	NA	many	TRBJ1-6	TGCAGTGCTCGGCTAGGACAGAGCTATAATTCACCCCTCCACTTT	CSARLGQSYNSPLHF
TRBV18	NA	many	TRBJ1-1	TGTGCCAGCTCACCGACCACAGGCAATGGGATTGAAGCTTTCTTT	CASSPTTGNGIEAFF
TRBV3-1	NA	NA	TRBJ2-3	TGTGCCAGCAGTACCGGGGCCTACACAGATACGCAGTATTTT	CASSTGAYTDTQYF
TRBV29-1	TRBD2	few	TRBJ2-3	TGCAGCGTTGGTACTAGCGGGGGGGCAGGAGATACGCAGTATTTT	CSVGTSGGAGDTQYF
TRBV6-1	NA	few	TRBJ1-5	TGTGCCAGCAGGGGAGGGACGGGACTTTTGGATCAGCCCCAGCATTTT	CASRGGTGLLDQPQHF
TRBV6-6	NA	NA	TRBJ1-1	TGTGCCAGCAGTTACTCGTACAGTTTTGGCACTGAAGCTTTCTTT	CASSYSYSFGTEAFF
TRBV19	NA	few	TRBJ1-1	TGTGCCAGTAGTATGGGGCAGGGCCGGACTGAAGCTTTCTTT	CASSMGQGRTEAFF
TRBV6-2/TRBV6-3	TRBD1	few	TRBJ2-4	TGTGCCAGCAGTTACCCGATGGACAGGATAGCCAAAAACATTCAGTACTTC	CASSYPMDRIAKNIQYF
TRBV27	NA	NA	TRBJ1-3	TGTGCCAGCAGTTCGGGGTTCTATGGAAACACCATATATTTT	CASSSGFYGNTIYF
TRBV20-1	TRBD1	few	TRBJ1-2	TGCAGTGCTAGACCCCAGACAGGGCCTCAGGGCTACACCTTC	CSARPQTGPQGYTF
TRBV20-1	TRBD2	few	TRBJ2-3	TGCAGTGCTACGGGACTAGCGGGGGGGAACACAGATACGCAGTATTTT	CSATGLAGGNTDTQYF
TRBV5-4	NA	NA	TRBJ1-3	TGTGCCAGCAGCTTGGACAGAGACACCATATATTTT	CASSLDRDTIYF
TRBV4-1	TRBD1	few	TRBJ1-6	TGCGCCAGCAGCCAAGATGAGGGGGCGCGGAATTCACCCCTCCACTTT	CASSQDEGARNSPLHF
TRBV7-9	NA	NA	TRBJ2-1	TGTGCCAGCAGCCCCCTCAGAGTTGAGCAGTTCTTC	CASSPLRVEQFF
TRBV6-1	NA	few	TRBJ1-5	TGTGCCAGCAGACCTACCACAGGGAATAGCAATCAGCCCCAGCATTTT	CASRPTTGNSNQPQHF
TRBV18	NA	many	TRBJ1-2	TGTGCCAGCTCACCATTTCACAGGTCCGACTATGGCTACACCTTC	CASSPFHRSDYGYTF
TRBV5-6	TRBD1	many	TRBJ2-5	TGTGCCAGCAGCCTATTGACAGGGGTGGAGGAGACCCAGTACTTC	CASSLLTGVEETQYF
TRBV6-1	TRBD1	NA	TRBJ1-1	TGTGCCAGCAGGACAGGGATCCAGGGGGCTGAAGCTTTCTTT	CASRTGIQGAEAFF
TRBV20-1	TRBD1	once	TRBJ2-7	TGCAGTGCTGAACCGACAGGGGGAGGGGACGAGCAGTACTTC	CSAEPTGGGDEQYF
TRBV5-8	NA	NA	TRBJ2-1	TGTGCCAGCAGCTGGACCCTAACCAATGAGCAGTTCTTC	CASSWTLTNEQFF
TRBV29-1	NA	NA	TRBJ1-2	TGCAGCGTTGTAGGCAGGGTTAACTATGGCTACACCTTC	CSVVGRVNYGYTF
TRBV7-9	NA	many	TRBJ1-2	TGTGCCAGCAGCTCAACATCGGCGGACTATGGCTACACCTTC	CASSSTSADYGYTF
TRBV3-1	TRBD1	many	TRBJ1-2	TGTGCCAGCAGCCAGCAGGGACAGTTGAATGGCTACACCTTC	CASSQQGQLNGYTF
TRBV10-3	NA	many	TRBJ1-1	TGTGCCATCAGCGAACCGGGTTGGAACACTGAAGCTTTCTTT	CAISEPGWNTEAFF
TRBV2	NA	many	TRBJ2-3	TGTGCCAGCAACTTGGGAGGAGGGGATACGCAGTATTTT	CASNLGGGDTQYF
TRBV29-1	TRBD1	many	TRBJ2-7	TGCAGCGCGATCGGGACAGGCATTATCTACGAGCAGTACTTC	CSAIGTGIIYEQYF
TRBV19	NA	NA	TRBJ1-2	TGTGCCAGTACCAAAGGCACTGGGCGAGAAAACTATGGCTACACCTTC	CASTKGTGRENYGYTF
TRBV20-1	NA	few	TRBJ2-7	TGCAGTGCTCAGATCCTCACCTACGAGCAGTACTTC	CSAQILTYEQYF
TRBV6-1	NA	few	TRBJ2-1	TGTGCCAGCAGTGGATCCAGGACAGACAATGAGCAGTTCTTC	CASSGSRTDNEQFF
TRBV28	NA	many	TRBJ2-7	TGTGCCAGCAGGACCGATGTGGGGGACGAGCAGTACTTC	CASRTDVGDEQYF
TRBV9	TRBD2	NA	TRBJ2-3	TGTGCCAGCAGCGCCAGCTACGGGGGGGCAGATACGCAGTATTTT	CASSASYGGADTQYF